This entry lists 29 T cell receptor beta chains sequenced from one sample in a study of cytomegalovirus exposure and HLA in healthy donors. Produced via immunoSEQ multiplex PCR; TCRdb's table is partial and in-frame only. This table has more than 110,000 clones, roughly nine tenths appearing once. Sample: PBMCs. These receptors were obtained from a man aged 18 to 30 in good health and CMV-seronegative.

V gene TRBV18 combines with J gene TRBJ1-2, with 10 bases identical to TRBD1. After removal of 3 bases from V and 3 bases from J, the junction contained 4 bases not matched to a gene. This CDR3 is 15 amino acids long. From germline, CDR1 is KGHSH and CDR2 LQKENI. Written as DNA, the CDR3 is TGTGCCAGCTCACCGGGACAGGGGCACGACTATGGCTACACCTTC. The encoded protein is CASSPGQGHDYGYTF.

V is TRBV19 and J is TRBJ2-7, with D hard to call. The V end was cut by 3 bases, the J end by 0 bases, with 6 bases between. CDR1 is LNHDA, CDR2 SQIVND, per germline (reference sequence). The CDR3 is made up of 13 amino acids. In nucleotides, the CDR3 is TGTGCCAGTAGTATCCTCTACTCCTACGAGCAGTACTTC. Residues: CASSILYSYEQYF.

A remark on this clone: This clone may be a read error of a much larger clone one base away. This chain links TRBV7-9 with TRBJ2-2; D unclear. Trimming pared 3 bases from V and 6 bases from J, leaving 5 bases between. The CDR3 runs 12 residues. Germline lookup yields CDR1 SEHNR and CDR2 FQNEAQ (reference sequence). As DNA, the CDR3 is TGTGCCAGCAGCTTTATCGCCGGGGAGCTGTTTTTT. Translated, it gives CASSFIAGELFF.

This rearrangement joins TRBV12-5 to TRBJ1-5; D uncertain. V shed 6 bases and J shed 2 bases, with 29 bases lying between them. The CDR3 is made up of 20 amino acids. Germline assignment: CDR1 LGHNT and CDR2 FRNRAP. The CDR3 nucleotides read TGTGCTAGTGGAATAAACTTAGGGCGCCTGGAGGAAACAGGCAATCAGCCCCAGCATTTT. Amino acids: CASGINLGRLEETGNQPQHF.

The chain carries TRBV15 and TRBJ1-2; 7 bases line up with TRBD1. J gave up 7 bases and V 8 bases, and 10 bases lay outside the gene matches. CDR1 and CDR2 from the germline V gene are LNHNV and YYDKDF (reference sequence). The CDR3 is 13 amino acids. The CDR3: CATGLTGTGGYTF. The DNA of the CDR3 is TGTGCCACCGGATTGACAGGGACGGGTGGCTACACCTTC.

The chain combines TRBV28 with TRBJ2-2; tentatively, D is TRBD1 (6 bases). V was clipped by 4 bases and J by 2 bases, with 11 bases between them. Germline values: CDR1 MDHEN, CDR2 SYDVKM. This CDR3 comprises 15 residues. The CDR3 loop reads CASSSPGENTGELFF. Written as DNA, the CDR3 is TGTGCCAGCAGTTCCCCAGGGGAAAACACCGGGGAGCTGTTTTTT.

The V gene is TRBV11-2, the J gene TRBJ2-5; the D is unclear. This CDR3 spans 15 amino acids. V was shortened by 0 bases and J by 1 base, with 9 bases between the two germline ends. Germline CDR1 is SGHAT and CDR2 is FQNNGV. The CDR3 bases are TGTGCCAGCAGCTTAGAATGGCAGTCCCAAGAGACCCAGTACTTC. It codes for CASSLEWQSQETQYF.

The genes are TRBV19 and TRBJ1-3; no firm D call. V lost 2 bases and J lost 0, with 8 bases in between. The CDR3 totals 15 residues. Germline-derived CDR1 and CDR2 are LNHDA and SQIVND (reference sequence). In DNA, the CDR3 is TGTGCCAGTAGTATAAGCCAAGCCTCTGGAAACACCATATATTTT. This encodes CASSISQASGNTIYF.

This clone is a singleton in its sample. This chain connects TRBV19 to TRBJ2-3; TRBD1 agrees at 7 bases. The CDR3 is 17 residues long. After removal of 5 bases from V and 2 bases from J, the junction contained 13 bases not matched to a gene. The germline V gene has CDR1 LNHDA and CDR2 SQIVND (reference sequence). This CDR3 is CASSPRAWDRPTDTQYF. The CDR3 region has the DNA TGTGCCAGTAGTCCCCGGGCCTGGGACAGACCCACAGATACGCAGTATTTT.

This chain joins TRBV6-1 and TRBJ2-7; D is ambiguous. Germline V gives CDR1 MNHNS, CDR2 SASEGT. The V and J ends lost 1 base and 0 bases respectively, with 10 bases between them. The CDR3 is made up of 15 amino acids. Here the CDR3 DNA reads TGTGCCAGCAGTGAAGAATGGAGTTTCTCCTACGAGCAGTACTTC. Translating it yields CASSEEWSFSYEQYF.

This chain joins TRBV21-1 and TRBJ2-3; the table names TRBD2, a call not compared with the DNA. TRBV21-1 is a pseudogene. CDR3 length equals 19 residues. The CDR3 sequence: CASSKFFGTSGSGTDTQYF. The CDR3 DNA reads TGTGCCAGCAGCAAATTTTTCGGGACTAGCGGGAGTGGAACAGATACGCAGTATTTT.

The rearrangement uses TRBV6-5 and TRBJ2-7, with TRBD1 identical over 8 bases. This CDR3 is 14 amino acids long. CDR1 MNHEY and CDR2 SVGAGI come from the germline V gene. The V gene end was trimmed by 4 bases and the J gene end by 1 base; junction bases not matched to a gene: 3. CDR3 loop: CASSLGTGSYEQYF. As DNA, the CDR3 is TGTGCCAGCAGTTTAGGGACAGGATCCTACGAGCAGTACTTC.

The CDR3 region is CASSLGGTGSGNTIYF. In DNA form, the CDR3 reads TGTGCCAGCAGCTTGGGGGGGACAGGCTCTGGAAACACCATATATTTT. The V call is TRBV5-4, the J call TRBJ1-3, with 8 bases fitting TRBD1. CDR1 is SGHNT and CDR2 is YYREEE in the germline V gene (reference sequence). The CDR3 is 16 amino acids. V lost 0 bases and J lost 0; bases outside the gene matches: 2.

The V and J genes are TRBV2 and TRBJ1-4; 7 bases are a match to TRBD1. The germline V gene has CDR1 SNHLY and CDR2 FYNNEI. With V trimmed by 7 bases and J by 3 bases, 11 bases remained unmatched. This CDR3 spans 16 amino acids. The CDR3 sequence is CASNLGQFLANEKLFF. For the CDR3, the DNA is TGTGCCAGCAATTTGGGACAGTTCTTAGCTAATGAAAAACTGTTTTTT.

The rearrangement uses TRBV6-5 and TRBJ2-3; D is unclear. The germline V gene has CDR1 MNHEY and CDR2 SVGAGI. The CDR3 runs 15 residues. Trimming pared 5 bases from V and 4 bases from J, leaving 16 bases between. The CDR3 coding sequence is TGTGCCAGCAGTCAACTCTCGGCCAGCGCAGATACGCAGTATTTT. Residues: CASSQLSASADTQYF.

The rearrangement joins TRBV5-1 to TRBJ2-7, with D possibly being TRBD2 (6 bases). Trimming shortened V by 3 bases and J by 1 base, and 11 bases separated the two germline ends. Germline V gene data show CDR1 as SGHRS and CDR2 as YFSETQ. The CDR3 spans 14 residues. CDR3 sequence: CASSWGGVSYEQYF. CDR3 sequence (DNA): TGCGCCAGCAGCTGGGGCGGGGTTTCCTACGAGCAGTACTTC.

The CDR3 reads CASSRGEGTDGELFF. CDR3 nucleotide sequence: TGCGCCAGCAGCCGGGGAGAGGGGACAGACGGGGAGCTGTTTTTT. V usage is TRBV4-3 and J usage is TRBJ2-2; 7 bases match TRBD1. The CDR3 has 15 amino acids. Unmatched junction bases numbered 9, after V lost 4 bases and J lost 7 bases. The germline V gene has CDR1 LGHNA and CDR2 YSLEER.

V is TRBV4-3 and J is TRBJ2-1; 13 nucleotides agree with TRBD2. The CDR3 totals 18 residues. The ends lost 0 bases at V and 5 bases at J; junction bases unmatched: 7. Germline lookup yields CDR1 LGHNA and CDR2 YSLEER. In DNA, the CDR3 is TGCGCCAGCAGCCAAGATTGGACTAGCGGGAGTGTCCACAATGAGCAGTTCTTC. It encodes CASSQDWTSGSVHNEQFF.

This clone appeared a few times. The chain combines TRBV2 with TRBJ2-7, with D possibly TRBD1 on 6 matching bases. The CDR3 totals 15 residues. Germline values: CDR1 SNHLY, CDR2 FYNNEI. The V end lost 7 bases, the J end lost 2 bases, and 18 bases lay between the germline ends. The chain's CDR3 is CASMQGMGRTYEQYF. CDR3 in DNA: TGTGCCAGCATGCAGGGGATGGGCAGAACCTACGAGCAGTACTTC.

This rearrangement joins TRBV6-1 to TRBJ1-2, with 7 positions matching TRBD1. In germline, CDR1 is MNHNS, CDR2 SASEGT. The CDR3 is 14 amino acids. V was clipped by 0 bases and J by 5 bases; unmatched bases: 3. CDR3 loop: CASSEAQGEYGYTF. The CDR3 bases are TGTGCCAGCAGTGAAGCCCAGGGGGAGTATGGCTACACCTTC.

This clone was detected only a few times. The chain links TRBV5-6 to TRBJ1-2; the D gene is possibly TRBD1 (6 bases). The CDR3 spans 15 residues. Trimming took off 0 bases at V and 2 bases at J, with 11 bases between the two ends. Germline V gene data show CDR1 as SGHDT and CDR2 as YYEEEE. The CDR3 region is CASSLVGAPNYGYTF. The DNA of the CDR3 is TGTGCCAGCAGCTTGGTGGGGGCGCCAAACTATGGCTACACCTTC.

The count of this clone is one. This chain joins TRBV28 and TRBJ1-4, with TRBD1 matching over 9 bases. This CDR3 has 13 amino acids. The V gene end was trimmed by 4 bases and the J gene end by 8 bases; junction bases not matched to a gene: 2. Germline values: CDR1 MDHEN, CDR2 SYDVKM. This CDR3 reads CASSSTGGEKLFF. The CDR3 bases are TGTGCCAGCAGTTCGACAGGGGGGGAAAAACTGTTTTTT.

The chain couples TRBV6-1 to TRBJ1-1; maybe TRBD1 (5 bases). Trimming left V 4 bases short and J 4 bases short, with 10 bases between. Germline-derived CDR1 and CDR2 are MNHNS and SASEGT. The CDR3 has 13 residues. CDR3: CASSGGDSTEAFF. The CDR3 nucleotides are TGTGCCAGCAGTGGAGGAGACAGCACTGAAGCTTTCTTT.

The CDR3 sequence is CASDTGTGSYEQYF. DNA for the CDR3: TGTGCCTCCGACACCGGGACAGGGTCCTACGAGCAGTACTTC. V and J are TRBV10-3 and TRBJ2-7, with 9 bases matching TRBD1. This CDR3 has 14 amino acids. The ends lost 11 bases at V and 1 base at J; junction bases unmatched: 9. The germline CDR1 and CDR2 sequences are ENHRY and SYGVKD.

This clone was recorded a few times. J is TRBJ2-1 and V is TRBV6-4; D not resolved. Germline V gene lookup returns CDR1 MRHNA and CDR2 SNTAGT. The CDR3 covers 13 residues. Trimming took off 8 bases at V and 3 bases at J, with 11 bases between the two ends. The chain's CDR3 is CASSPNSYNEQFF. The CDR3 nucleotides are TGTGCCAGCTCGCCCAATAGCTACAATGAGCAGTTCTTC.

The rearrangement links TRBV7-9 to TRBJ2-7; 9 bases are a match to TRBD1. This CDR3 is 17 amino acids long. V was pared by 2 bases and J by 5 bases, with 13 bases of the junction left unmatched. Germline assignment: CDR1 SEHNR and CDR2 FQNEAQ (reference sequence). Written as DNA, the CDR3 is TGTGCCAGCAGCTTAAGAGAAATCCGGGACAGGGACCACGAGCAGTACTTC. This encodes CASSLREIRDRDHEQYF.

The V call is TRBV5-8, the J call TRBJ2-3, with 10 bases that match TRBD2. Trimming cost V 2 bases and J 4 bases; bases outside gene matches: 10. The CDR3 length is 17 residues. From germline, CDR1 is SGHTS and CDR2 YDEGEE. This chain's CDR3 is CASSLEGTSVSSDTQYF. The CDR3 region has the DNA TGTGCCAGCAGCTTAGAAGGGACTAGCGTCTCGTCAGATACGCAGTATTTT.

The chain recombines TRBV5-1 with TRBJ2-3; D gene ambiguous. V lost 3 bases and J 1 base, leaving 12 bases between the germline ends. CDR3 length: 15 amino acids. CDR1 SGHRS and CDR2 YFSETQ come from the germline V gene. The CDR3 loop is CASSYGQWRTDTQYF. In DNA, the CDR3 is TGCGCCAGCAGCTATGGGCAGTGGCGCACAGATACGCAGTATTTT.

The chain employs TRBV7-2 and TRBJ1-4, with D possibly matching TRBD1 (6 bases). Trimming cost V 4 bases and J 3 bases, with 15 bases left between them. Per the germline V gene, CDR1 is SGHTA and CDR2 is FQGNSA. The CDR3 consists of 16 residues. DNA of the CDR3: TGTGCCAGCAGCTGGACCGGGACATCTCCTAATGAAAAACTGTTTTTT. Residues: CASSWTGTSPNEKLFF.